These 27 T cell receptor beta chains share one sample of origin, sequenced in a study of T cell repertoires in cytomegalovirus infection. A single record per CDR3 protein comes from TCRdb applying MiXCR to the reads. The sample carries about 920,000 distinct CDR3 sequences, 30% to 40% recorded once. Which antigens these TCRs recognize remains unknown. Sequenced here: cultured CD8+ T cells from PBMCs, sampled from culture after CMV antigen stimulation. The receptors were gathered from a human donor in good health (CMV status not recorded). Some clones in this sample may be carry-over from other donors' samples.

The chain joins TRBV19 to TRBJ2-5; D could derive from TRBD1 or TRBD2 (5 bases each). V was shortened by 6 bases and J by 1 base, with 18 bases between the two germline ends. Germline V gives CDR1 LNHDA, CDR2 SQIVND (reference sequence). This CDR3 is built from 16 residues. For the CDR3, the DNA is TGTGCCAGTAGGCCCCTCGTCGGGGCCCTCCAAGAGACCCAGTACTTC. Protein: CASRPLVGALQETQYF.

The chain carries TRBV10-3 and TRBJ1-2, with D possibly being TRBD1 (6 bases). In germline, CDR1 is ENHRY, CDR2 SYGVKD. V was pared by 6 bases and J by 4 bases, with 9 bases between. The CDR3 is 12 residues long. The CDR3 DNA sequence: TGTGCCATCAGGGAGGACAGCTATGGCTACACCTTC. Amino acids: CAIREDSYGYTF.

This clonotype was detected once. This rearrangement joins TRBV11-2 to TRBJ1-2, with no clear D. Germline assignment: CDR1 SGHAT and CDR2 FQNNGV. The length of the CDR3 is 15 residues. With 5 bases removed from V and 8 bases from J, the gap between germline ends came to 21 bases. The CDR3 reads CASSPWDSRVEGYTF. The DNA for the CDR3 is TGTGCCAGCAGCCCCTGGGATTCCCGCGTTGAGGGCTACACCTTC.

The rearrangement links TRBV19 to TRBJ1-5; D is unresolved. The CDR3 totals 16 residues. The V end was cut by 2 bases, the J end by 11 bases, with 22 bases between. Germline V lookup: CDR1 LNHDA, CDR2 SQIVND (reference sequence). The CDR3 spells CASSISEGPEGGAQHF. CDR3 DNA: TGTGCCAGTAGTATAAGCGAGGGTCCTGAGGGTGGGGCCCAGCATTTT. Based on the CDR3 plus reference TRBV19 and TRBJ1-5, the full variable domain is DGGITQSPKYLFRKEGQNVTLSCEQNLNHDAMYWYRQDPGQGLRLIYYSQIVNDFQKGDIAEGYSVSREKKESFPLTVTSAQKNPTAFYLCASSISEGPEGGAQHFGDGTRLSIL.

In nucleotides, the CDR3 is TGTGCCGGAGGGGGGAGGGGCAATCAGCCCCAGCATTTT. This translates into CAGGGRGNQPQHF. This rearrangement joins TRBV19 to TRBJ1-5; weak D call: TRBD1 (6 bases). With 11 bases removed from V and 2 bases from J, the gap between germline ends came to 13 bases. The V gene's germline CDR1 is LNHDA and CDR2 SQIVND (reference sequence). The CDR3 is 13 amino acids.

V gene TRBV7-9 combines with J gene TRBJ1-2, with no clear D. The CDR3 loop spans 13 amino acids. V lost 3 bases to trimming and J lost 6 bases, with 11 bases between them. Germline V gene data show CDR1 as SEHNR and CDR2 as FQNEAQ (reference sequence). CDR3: CASSFRLTDGYTF. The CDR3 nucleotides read TGTGCCAGCAGCTTTCGACTGACCGATGGCTACACCTTC.

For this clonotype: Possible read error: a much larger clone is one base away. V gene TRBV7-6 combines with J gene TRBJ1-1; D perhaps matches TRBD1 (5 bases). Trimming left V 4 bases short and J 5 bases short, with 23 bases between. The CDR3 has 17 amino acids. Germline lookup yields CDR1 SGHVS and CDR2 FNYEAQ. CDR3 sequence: CASSSPREVRGQTEAFF. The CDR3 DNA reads TGTGCCAGCAGCTCCCCCCGTGAGGTTAGGGGTCAGACTGAAGCTTTCTTT.

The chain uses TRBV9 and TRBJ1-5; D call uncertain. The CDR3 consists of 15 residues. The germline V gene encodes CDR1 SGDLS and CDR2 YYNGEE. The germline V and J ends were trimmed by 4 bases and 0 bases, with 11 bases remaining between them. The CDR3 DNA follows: TGTGCCAGCAGCCCCCAGGCGAATAGCAATCAGCCCCAGCATTTT. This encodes CASSPQANSNQPQHF. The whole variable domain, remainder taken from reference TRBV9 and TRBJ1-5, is DSGVTQTPKHLITATGQRVTLRCSPRSGDLSVYWYQQSLDQGLQFLIQYYNGEERAKGNILERFSAQQFPDLHSELNLSSLELGDSALYFCASSPQANSNQPQHFGDGTRLSIL.

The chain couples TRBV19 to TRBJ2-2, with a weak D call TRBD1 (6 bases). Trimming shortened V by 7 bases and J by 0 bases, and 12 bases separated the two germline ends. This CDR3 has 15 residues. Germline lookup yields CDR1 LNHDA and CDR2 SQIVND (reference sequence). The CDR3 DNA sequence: TGTGCCAGTATCTGGACAGAACCGAACACCGGGGAGCTGTTTTTT. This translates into CASIWTEPNTGELFF.

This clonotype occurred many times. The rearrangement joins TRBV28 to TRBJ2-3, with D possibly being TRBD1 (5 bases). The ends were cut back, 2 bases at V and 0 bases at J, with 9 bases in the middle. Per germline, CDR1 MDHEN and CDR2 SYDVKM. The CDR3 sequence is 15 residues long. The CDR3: CASSLDSRSTDTQYF. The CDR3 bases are TGTGCCAGCAGTTTAGACAGCCGGAGCACAGATACGCAGTATTTT.

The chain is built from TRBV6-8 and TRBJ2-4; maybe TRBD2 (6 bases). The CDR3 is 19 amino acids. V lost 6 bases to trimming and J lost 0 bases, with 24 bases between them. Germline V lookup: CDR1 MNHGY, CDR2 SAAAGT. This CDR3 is CASSLGLNTFDLAKNIQYF. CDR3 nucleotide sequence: TGTGCCAGCAGCTTGGGACTGAACACGTTCGATCTAGCCAAAAACATTCAGTACTTC.

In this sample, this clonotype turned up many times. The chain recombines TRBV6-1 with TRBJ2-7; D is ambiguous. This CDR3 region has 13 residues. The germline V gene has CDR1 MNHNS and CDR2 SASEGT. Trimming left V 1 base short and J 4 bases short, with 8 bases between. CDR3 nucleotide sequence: TGTGCCAGCAGTGAAGGACACGTGTACGAGCAGTACGTC. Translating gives CASSEGHVYEQYV.

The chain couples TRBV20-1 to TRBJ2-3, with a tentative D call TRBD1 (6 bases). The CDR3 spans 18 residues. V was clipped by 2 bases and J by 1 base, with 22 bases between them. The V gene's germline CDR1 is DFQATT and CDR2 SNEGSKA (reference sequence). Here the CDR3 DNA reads TGCAGTGCTAGACTAGTATGGGGGCCTAGAGAGGGCACAGATACGCAGTATTTT. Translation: CSARLVWGPREGTDTQYF.

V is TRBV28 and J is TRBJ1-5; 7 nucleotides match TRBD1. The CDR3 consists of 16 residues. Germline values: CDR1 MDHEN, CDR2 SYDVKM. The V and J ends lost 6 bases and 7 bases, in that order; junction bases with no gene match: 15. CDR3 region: CASRATKGRGGQPQHF. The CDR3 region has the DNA TGTGCCAGCAGGGCGACTAAGGGCAGGGGGGGACAGCCCCAGCATTTT.

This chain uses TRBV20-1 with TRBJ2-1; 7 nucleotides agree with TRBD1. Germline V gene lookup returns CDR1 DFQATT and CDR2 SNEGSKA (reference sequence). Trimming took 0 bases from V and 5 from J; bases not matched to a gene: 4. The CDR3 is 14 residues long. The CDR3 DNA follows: TGCAGTGCTAGAGATTACAGGGGAGACAATGAGCAGTTCTTC. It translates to CSARDYRGDNEQFF.

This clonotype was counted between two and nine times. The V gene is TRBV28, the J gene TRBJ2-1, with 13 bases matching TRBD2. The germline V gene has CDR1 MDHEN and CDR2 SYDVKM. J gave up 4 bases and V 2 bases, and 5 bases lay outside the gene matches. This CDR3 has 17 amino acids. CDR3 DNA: TGTGCCAGCAGTTTACCCACTAGCGGGGGGGTTTACAATGAGCAGTTCTTC. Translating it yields CASSLPTSGGVYNEQFF.

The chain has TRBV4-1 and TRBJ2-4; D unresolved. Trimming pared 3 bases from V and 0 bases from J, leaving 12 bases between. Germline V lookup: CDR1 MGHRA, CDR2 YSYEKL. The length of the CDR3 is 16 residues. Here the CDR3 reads CASSQSDLVAKNIQYF. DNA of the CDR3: TGCGCCAGCAGCCAGTCCGACCTCGTAGCCAAAAACATTCAGTACTTC.

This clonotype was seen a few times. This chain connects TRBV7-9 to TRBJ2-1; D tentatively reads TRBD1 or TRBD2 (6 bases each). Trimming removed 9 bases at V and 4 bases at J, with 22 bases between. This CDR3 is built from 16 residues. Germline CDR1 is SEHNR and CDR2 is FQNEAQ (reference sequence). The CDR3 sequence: CASPGGGPVTYNEQFF. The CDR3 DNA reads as TGTGCCAGTCCCGGAGGGGGGCCGGTAACATACAATGAGCAGTTCTTC.

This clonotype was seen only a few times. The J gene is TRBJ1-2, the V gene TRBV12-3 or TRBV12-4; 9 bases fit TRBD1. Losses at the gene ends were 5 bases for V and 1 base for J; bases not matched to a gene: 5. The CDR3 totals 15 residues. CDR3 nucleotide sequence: TGTGCCAGCAGTAGGACAGGGGACCTTAACTATGGCTACACCTTC. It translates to CASSRTGDLNYGYTF.

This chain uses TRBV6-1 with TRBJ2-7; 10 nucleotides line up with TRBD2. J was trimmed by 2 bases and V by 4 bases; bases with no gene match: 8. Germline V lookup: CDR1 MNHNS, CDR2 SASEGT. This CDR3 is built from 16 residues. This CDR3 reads CASSAPLAGVPYEQYF. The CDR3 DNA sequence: TGTGCCAGCAGTGCCCCCCTAGCGGGGGTGCCCTACGAGCAGTACTTC.

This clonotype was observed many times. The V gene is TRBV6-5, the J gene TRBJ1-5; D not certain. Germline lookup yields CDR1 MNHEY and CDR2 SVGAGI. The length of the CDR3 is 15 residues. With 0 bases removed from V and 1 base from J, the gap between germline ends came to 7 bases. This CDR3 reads CASSYSAGSNQPQHF. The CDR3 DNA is TGTGCCAGCAGTTACTCAGCGGGAAGCAATCAGCCCCAGCATTTT.

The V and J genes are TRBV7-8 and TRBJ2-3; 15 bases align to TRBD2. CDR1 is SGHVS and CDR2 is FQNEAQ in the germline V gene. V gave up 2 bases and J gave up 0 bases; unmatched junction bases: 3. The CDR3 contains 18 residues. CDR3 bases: TGTGCCAGCAGCTTACGGACTAGCGGGGGGGCAAGCACAGATACGCAGTATTTT. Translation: CASSLRTSGGASTDTQYF.

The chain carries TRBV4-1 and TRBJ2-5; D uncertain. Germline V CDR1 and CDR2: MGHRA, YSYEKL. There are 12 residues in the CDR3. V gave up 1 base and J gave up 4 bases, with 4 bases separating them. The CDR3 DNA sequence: TGCGCCAGCAGCCAAGTTCCAGAGACCCAGTACTTC. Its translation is CASSQVPETQYF.

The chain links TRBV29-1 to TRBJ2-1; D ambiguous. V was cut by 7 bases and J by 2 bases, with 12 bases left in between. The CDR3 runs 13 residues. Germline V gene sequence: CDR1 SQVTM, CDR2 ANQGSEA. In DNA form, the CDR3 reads TGCAGCGCCTCACCTGTAACCTACAATGAGCAGTTCTTC. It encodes CSASPVTYNEQFF.

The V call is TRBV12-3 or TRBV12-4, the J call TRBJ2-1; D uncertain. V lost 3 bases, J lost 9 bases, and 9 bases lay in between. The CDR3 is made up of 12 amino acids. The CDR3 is CASSFVGGEQFF. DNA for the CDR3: TGTGCCAGCAGTTTTGTTGGCGGTGAGCAGTTCTTC.

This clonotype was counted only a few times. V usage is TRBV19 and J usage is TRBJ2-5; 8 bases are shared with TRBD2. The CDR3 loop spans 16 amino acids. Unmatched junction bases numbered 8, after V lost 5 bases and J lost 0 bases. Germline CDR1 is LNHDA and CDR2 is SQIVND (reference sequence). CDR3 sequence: CASSPQERGHQETQYF. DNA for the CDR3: TGTGCCAGTAGTCCTCAGGAGCGGGGGCACCAAGAGACCCAGTACTTC. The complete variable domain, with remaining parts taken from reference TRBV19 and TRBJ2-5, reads DGGITQSPKYLFRKEGQNVTLSCEQNLNHDAMYWYRQDPGQGLRLIYYSQIVNDFQKGDIAEGYSVSREKKESFPLTVTSAQKNPTAFYLCASSPQERGHQETQYFGPGTRLLVL.

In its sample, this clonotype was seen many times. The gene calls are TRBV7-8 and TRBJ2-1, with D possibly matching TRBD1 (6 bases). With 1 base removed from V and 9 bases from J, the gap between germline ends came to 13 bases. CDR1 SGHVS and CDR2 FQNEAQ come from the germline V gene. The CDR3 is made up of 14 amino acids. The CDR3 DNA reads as TGTGCCAGCAGCTTAGGAACAGGGCCCGGTGAGCAGTTCTTC. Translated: CASSLGTGPGEQFF.